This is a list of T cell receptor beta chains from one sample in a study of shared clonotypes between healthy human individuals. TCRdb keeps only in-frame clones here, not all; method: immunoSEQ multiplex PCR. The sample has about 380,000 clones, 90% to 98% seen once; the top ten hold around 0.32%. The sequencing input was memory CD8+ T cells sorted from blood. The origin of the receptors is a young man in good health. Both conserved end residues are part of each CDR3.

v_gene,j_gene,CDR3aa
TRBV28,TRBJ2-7,CASSPQGVRSSEQYF
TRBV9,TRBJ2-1,CASSVAAGASNEQFF
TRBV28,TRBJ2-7,CASSPDIYEQYF
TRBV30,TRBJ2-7,CAWSVPSGSGRYEQYF
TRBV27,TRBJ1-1,CASSSSHRQGAFLAFF
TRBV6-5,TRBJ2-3,CASSYSPSGNTDTQYF
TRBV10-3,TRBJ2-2,CATNRAPNTGELFF
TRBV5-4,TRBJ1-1,CASSSYRVTTEAFF
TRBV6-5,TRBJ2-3,CASSYGRGGDTQYF
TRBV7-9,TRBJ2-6,CASSLTDSGANVLTF
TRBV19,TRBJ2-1,CASNPRRQGKQQFF
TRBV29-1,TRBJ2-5,CSSTAQQETQYF
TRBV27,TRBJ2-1,CASTRGWGYNEQFF
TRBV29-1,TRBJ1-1,CSVVMSSATEAFF
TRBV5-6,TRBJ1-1,CASSLAGVTEAFF
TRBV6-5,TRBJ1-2,CASIKGQGIGGYTF
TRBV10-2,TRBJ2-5,CASSDDRVLAWGGTQYF
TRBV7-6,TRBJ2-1,CASSLTPPSLAGYGWEQFF
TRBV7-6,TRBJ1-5,CASSSRRRGNQPQHF
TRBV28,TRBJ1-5,CASSLPLPGDSNQPQHF
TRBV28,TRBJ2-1,CASKGTSGNNEQFF
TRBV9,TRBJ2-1,CASSVMVTRRYNEQFF
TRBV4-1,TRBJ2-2,CASSQDPGLNTGELFF
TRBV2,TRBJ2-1,CASSRSVITRNNERFF
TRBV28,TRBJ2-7,CASNPLGNPPYEQYF
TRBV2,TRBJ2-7,CASSVSGTSGMRSYEQYF
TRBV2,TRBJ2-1,CASRPGLAEYNEQFF
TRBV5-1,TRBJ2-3,CASQGETTDTQYF
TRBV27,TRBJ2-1,CASRPGGSYNEQFF
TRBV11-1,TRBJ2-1,CASSFTFGTSANEQFF
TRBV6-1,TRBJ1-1,CASPPTEAFF
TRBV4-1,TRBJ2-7,CASSQDTSGRQYF